This T cell receptor (beta chain) came from a study of blood T cell repertoires in COVID-19. Study context: Acute and convalescent COVID-19 specimens originated in the United States, Italy and Spain. PBMCs, B-cell-depleted T cells, or T cells were the source of the cDNA or gDNA that made up the material.

Authors' methods: Estimated nucleated cell counts came from reference gene primer amplification. TCRdb's table, derived via immunoSEQ multiplex PCR, lists solely in-frame clones and lacks some. V, J and clone size are those of that table, while D and trimming were read from the DNA. The table includes about 160,000 clones, approximately 84% detected once. This CDR3 has 17 residues. The germline V gene has CDR1 SGHVS and CDR2 FQNEAQ. The germline V and J ends were trimmed by 1 base and 4 bases, with 19 bases remaining between them. Participants had their cohort set by participant-reported clinical history.

The rearrangement links TRBV7-8 to TRBJ2-5; the D gene is possibly TRBD2 (5 bases). Sequencing input: PBMCs or T cells enriched from blood (not recorded which). The source is a woman in her forties or fifties who had recovered from COVID-19. As DNA, the CDR3 is TGTGCCAGCAGCTTAGTAGGTCGAACTAGGGTCGGAGAGACCCAGTACTTC. Translation: CASSLVGRTRVGETQYF.